The clone carrying this TCR beta chain was detected only once. These data originate in a study of blood T cell repertoires in COVID-19. The V and J ends lost 4 bases and 8 bases respectively, with 21 bases between them. CDR3 size: 15 residues. Looked up from germline, CDR1 is SQVTM and CDR2 is ANQGSEA. Per the authors' pipeline: Amplification of reference gene primers was used by the study to estimate nucleated cell counts. TCRdb keeps only in-frame clones here, not all; method: immunoSEQ multiplex PCR. V, J and clone size are those of that table, while D and trimming were read from the DNA. The repertoire holds 200,000 to 250,000 clones, with 70% to 90% as singletons.

The sequence derives from a woman in her 70s with active or convalescent COVID-19. Material for sequencing was peripheral blood. The gene calls are TRBV29-1 and TRBJ2-1; D unresolved. The CDR3 spells CSVVPLQGRRDEQFF. In nucleotides, the CDR3 is TGCAGCGTTGTCCCACTCCAAGGCCGGAGAGATGAGCAGTTCTTC.